The source of this TCR beta chain is a study of T cells after yellow fever vaccination. Study-level background: SMART-Seq v4 Ultra Low Input prepared libraries from low-cell fractions.

Ten or more counts support this clonotype. TCRdb ran MiXCR on the 5' RACE reads and lists one entry per CDR3 protein. The table records 110,000 or so distinct CDR3 sequences, roughly 7.2% of them present only once. Sequences were derived from CD4+ T cells sorted from PBMCs, sampled more than 35 days after the first yellow fever vaccination. The receptor's source is a man aged 18 to 29 who received the YFV17D yellow fever vaccine.

This CDR3 is CASSSTSGGPRAQYF. CDR3 nucleotide sequence: TGTGCCAGCAGCTCAACTAGCGGGGGCCCGCGGGCGCAGTATTTT. The chain links TRBV7-2 to TRBJ2-3, with 11 positions matching TRBD2. CDR1 is SGHTA and CDR2 is FQGNSA in the germline V gene. The CDR3 is made up of 15 amino acids. Unmatched junction bases numbered 10, after V lost 4 bases and J lost 10 bases.